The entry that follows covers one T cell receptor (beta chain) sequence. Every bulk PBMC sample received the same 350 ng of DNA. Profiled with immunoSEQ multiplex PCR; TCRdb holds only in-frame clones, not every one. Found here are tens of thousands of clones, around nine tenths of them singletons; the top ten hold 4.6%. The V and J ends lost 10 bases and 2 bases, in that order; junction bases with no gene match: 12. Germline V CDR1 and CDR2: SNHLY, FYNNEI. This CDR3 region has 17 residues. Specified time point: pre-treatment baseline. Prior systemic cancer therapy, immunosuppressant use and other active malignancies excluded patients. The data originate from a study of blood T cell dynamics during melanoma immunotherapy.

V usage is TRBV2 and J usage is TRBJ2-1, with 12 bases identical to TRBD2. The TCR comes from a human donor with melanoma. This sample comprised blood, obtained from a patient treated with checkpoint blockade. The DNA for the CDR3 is TGTGCCACCCGGGCGCTAGCGGGAGGGGGCCCCTACAATGAGCAGTTCTTC. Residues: CATRALAGGGPYNEQFF.